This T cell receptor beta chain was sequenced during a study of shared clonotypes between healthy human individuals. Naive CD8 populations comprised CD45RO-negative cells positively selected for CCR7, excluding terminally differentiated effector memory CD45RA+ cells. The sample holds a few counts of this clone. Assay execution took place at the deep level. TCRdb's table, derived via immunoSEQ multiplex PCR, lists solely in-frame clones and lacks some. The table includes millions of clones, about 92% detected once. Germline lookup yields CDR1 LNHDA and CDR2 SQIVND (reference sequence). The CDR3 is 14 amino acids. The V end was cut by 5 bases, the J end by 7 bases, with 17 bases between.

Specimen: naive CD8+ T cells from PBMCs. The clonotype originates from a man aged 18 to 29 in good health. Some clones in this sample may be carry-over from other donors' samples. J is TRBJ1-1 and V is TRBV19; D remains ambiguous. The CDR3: CASSDRWEGGEAFF. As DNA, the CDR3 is TGTGCCAGTAGTGATCGGTGGGAGGGAGGTGAAGCTTTCTTT.